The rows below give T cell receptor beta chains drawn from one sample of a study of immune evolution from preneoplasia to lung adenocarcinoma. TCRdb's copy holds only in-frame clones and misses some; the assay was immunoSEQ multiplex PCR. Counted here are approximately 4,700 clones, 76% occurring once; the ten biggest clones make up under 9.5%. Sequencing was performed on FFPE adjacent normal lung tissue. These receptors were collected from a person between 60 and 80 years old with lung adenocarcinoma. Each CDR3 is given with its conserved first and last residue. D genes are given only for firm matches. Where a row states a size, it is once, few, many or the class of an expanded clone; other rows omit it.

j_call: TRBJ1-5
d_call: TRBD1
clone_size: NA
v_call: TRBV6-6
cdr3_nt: TGTGCCAGCAGCCGACAGGGTCGGAGTCAGCCCCAGCATTTT
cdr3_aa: CASSRQGRSQPQHF

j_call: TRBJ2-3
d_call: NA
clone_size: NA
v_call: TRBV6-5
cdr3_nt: TGTGCCAGCAGTTACTCGGGGACCTACCCAGATACGCAGTATTTT
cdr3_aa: CASSYSGTYPDTQYF

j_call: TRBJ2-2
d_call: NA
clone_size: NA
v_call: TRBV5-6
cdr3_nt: TGTGCCAGCAGCTTTCGACACGCTGGGGGGGAGCTGTTTTTT
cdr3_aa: CASSFRHAGGELFF

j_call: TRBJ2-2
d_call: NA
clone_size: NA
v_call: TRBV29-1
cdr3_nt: TGCAGCGTGGACAGTCGGGTCGGGGAGCTGTTTTTT
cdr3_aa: CSVDSRVGELFF

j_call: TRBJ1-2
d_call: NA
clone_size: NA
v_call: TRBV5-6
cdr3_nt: TGTGCCAGCAGCTTTTGGGGGTATGGCTACACCTTC
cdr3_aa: CASSFWGYGYTF

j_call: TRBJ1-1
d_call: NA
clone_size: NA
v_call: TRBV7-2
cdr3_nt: TGTGCCAGCAGCTTACTTTCAGGCCTTGAAGCTTTCTTT
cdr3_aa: CASSLLSGLEAFF

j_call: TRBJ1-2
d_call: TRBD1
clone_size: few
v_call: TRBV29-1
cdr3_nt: TGCAGCGTTCAGACAGGGGGCGGCTACACCTTC
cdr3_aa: CSVQTGGGYTF

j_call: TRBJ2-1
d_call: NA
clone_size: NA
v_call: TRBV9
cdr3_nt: TGTGCTAGCAGCGTAGAGGCACCGGGGGATGAGCAGTTCTTC
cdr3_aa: CASSVEAPGDEQFF

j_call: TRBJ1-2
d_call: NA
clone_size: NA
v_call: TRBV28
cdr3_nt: TGTGCCAGCAGCCCGACAGGCACCTATGGCTACACCTTC
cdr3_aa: CASSPTGTYGYTF

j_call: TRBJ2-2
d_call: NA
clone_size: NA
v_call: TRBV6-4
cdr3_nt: TGTGCCAGCAGCCAGGACTACCACACCGGGGAGCTGTTTTTT
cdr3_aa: CASSQDYHTGELFF

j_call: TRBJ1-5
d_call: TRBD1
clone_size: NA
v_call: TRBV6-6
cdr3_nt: TGTGCCAGCAGCGGGACAGATTATAGCAATCAGCCCCAGCATTTT
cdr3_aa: CASSGTDYSNQPQHF

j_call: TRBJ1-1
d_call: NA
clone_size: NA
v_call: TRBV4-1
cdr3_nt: TGCGCCAGCAGCCAAGATGGCTATGGAGCCCAGAACACTGAAGCTTTCTTT
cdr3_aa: CASSQDGYGAQNTEAFF

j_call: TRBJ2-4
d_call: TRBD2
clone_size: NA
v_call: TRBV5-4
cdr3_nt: TGTGCCAGCAGCTTGCTAGCGGGGGGGTTAAAAAACATTCAGTACTTC
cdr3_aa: CASSLLAGGLKNIQYF

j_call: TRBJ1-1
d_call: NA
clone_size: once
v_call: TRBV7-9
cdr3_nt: TGTGCCAGCACCCCCAGCGCCATGAACACTGAAGCTTTCTTT
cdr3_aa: CASTPSAMNTEAFF

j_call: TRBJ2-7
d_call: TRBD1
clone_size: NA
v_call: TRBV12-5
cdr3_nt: TGTGCTAGTGGTTTGCGGACAGGTTCAACCTACGAGCAGTACTTC
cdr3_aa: CASGLRTGSTYEQYF

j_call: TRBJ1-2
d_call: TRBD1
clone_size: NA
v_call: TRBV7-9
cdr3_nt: TGTGCCAGCAGGAGCGGACAGGGGGCAGGTGGCTACACCTTC
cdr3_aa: CASRSGQGAGGYTF

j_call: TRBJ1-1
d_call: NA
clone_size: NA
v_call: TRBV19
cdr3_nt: TGTGCCAGTAGTACCCGCAGGGAGAGGGCTTTCTTT
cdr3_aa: CASSTRRERAFF

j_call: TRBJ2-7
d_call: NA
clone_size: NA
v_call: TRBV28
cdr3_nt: TGTGCCAGCAGTTTAGCAGGGAGCTCCTACGAGCAGTACTTC
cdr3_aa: CASSLAGSSYEQYF

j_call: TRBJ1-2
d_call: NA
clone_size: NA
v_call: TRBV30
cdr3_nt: TGTGCCTGGAGTCAATCGGGCCTCTATGGCTACACCTTC
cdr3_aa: CAWSQSGLYGYTF

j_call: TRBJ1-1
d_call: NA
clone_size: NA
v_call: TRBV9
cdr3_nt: TGTGCCAGCAGCACCAGACAGAACACTGAAGCTTTCTTT
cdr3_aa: CASSTRQNTEAFF

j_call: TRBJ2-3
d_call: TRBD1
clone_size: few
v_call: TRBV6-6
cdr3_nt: TGTGCCAGCATATGGGACAGCAAAAGCACAGATACGCAGTATTTT
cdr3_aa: CASIWDSKSTDTQYF

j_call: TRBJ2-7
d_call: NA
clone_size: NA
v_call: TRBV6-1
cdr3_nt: TGTGCCAGCAGTGACAGGGTTAAGGTGGCCTACGAGCAGTACTTC
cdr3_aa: CASSDRVKVAYEQYF

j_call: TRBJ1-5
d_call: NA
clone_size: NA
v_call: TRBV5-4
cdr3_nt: TGTGCCAGCAGCTTGGGGGGGGTAGGTAGCAATCAGCCCCAGCATTTT
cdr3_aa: CASSLGGVGSNQPQHF

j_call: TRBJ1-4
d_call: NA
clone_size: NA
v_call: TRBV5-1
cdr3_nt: TGCGCCAGCAGCTTGACCCAAGGGGTGGAAAAACTGTTTTTT
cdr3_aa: CASSLTQGVEKLFF

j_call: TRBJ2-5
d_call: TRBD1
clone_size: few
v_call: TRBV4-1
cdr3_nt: TGCGCCAGCAGCCGTTCGGGACAGGGGGTAAGGGAGACCCAGTACTTC
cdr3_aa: CASSRSGQGVRETQYF

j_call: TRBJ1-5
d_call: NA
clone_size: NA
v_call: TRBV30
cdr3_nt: TGTGCCCGGCAAGGGGGGAGAAATCAGCCCCAGCATTTT
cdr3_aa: CARQGGRNQPQHF

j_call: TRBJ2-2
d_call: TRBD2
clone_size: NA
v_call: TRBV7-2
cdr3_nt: TGTGCCAGCAGAACTAGCGGGGGGGCCCGGGAGCTGTTTTTT
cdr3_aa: CASRTSGGARELFF

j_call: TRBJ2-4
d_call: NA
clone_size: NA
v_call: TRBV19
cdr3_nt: TGTGCCAGTAGTAGGGACGCCCGGGCGGGGAAAAACATTCAGTACTTC
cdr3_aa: CASSRDARAGKNIQYF

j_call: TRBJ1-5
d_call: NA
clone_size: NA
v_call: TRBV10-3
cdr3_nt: TGTGCCATCAGTGACAGGACGGTGAATCAGCCCCAGCATTTT
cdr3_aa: CAISDRTVNQPQHF

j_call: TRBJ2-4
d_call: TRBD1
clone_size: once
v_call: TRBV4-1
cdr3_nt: TGCGCCAGCAGCCAAGGAGGTCTGAGGGACAGGGTTGGAAACATTCAGTACTTC
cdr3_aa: CASSQGGLRDRVGNIQYF

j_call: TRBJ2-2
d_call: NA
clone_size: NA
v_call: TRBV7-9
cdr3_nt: TGTGCCAGCAGCTTACCAGGGGCCACCGGGGAGCTGTTTTTT
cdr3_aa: CASSLPGATGELFF

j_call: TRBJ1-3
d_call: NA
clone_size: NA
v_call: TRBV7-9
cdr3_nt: TGTGCCAGCAGCCAAGCCGGAAACACCATATATTTT
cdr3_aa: CASSQAGNTIYF

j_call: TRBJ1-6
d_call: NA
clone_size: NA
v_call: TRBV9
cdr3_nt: TGTGCCAGCAGCGTGTACCAGGACAGCGGGACCAGACCCCTCCACTTT
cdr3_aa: CASSVYQDSGTRPLHF

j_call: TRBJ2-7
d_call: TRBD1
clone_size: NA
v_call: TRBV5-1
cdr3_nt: TGCGCCAGCAGCTTGCCGGGACAGGGGTTGACCTACGAGCAGTACTTC
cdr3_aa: CASSLPGQGLTYEQYF

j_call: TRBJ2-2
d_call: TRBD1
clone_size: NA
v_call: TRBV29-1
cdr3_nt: TGCAGCGTTGGGACAGGGACAAGCGGGGAGCTGTTTTTT
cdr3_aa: CSVGTGTSGELFF

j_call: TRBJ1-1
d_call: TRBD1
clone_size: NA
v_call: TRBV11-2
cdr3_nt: TGTGCCAGCAGTCAAACAGGGGGTTACACTGAAGCTTTCTTT
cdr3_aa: CASSQTGGYTEAFF

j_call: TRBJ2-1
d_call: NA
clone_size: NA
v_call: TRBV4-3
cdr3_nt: TGCGCCAGCAGCCATAGTCAGAGCGCCAATGAGCAGTTCTTC
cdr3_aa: CASSHSQSANEQFF

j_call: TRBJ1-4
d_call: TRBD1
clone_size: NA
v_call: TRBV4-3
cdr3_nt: TGCGCCAGCAGCCAAGATATTGCAGGGGGAGGACTTAATGAAAAACTGTTTTTT
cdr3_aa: CASSQDIAGGGLNEKLFF

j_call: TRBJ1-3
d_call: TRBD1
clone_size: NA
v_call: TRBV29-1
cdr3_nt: TGCAGCGCCCGACAGGGCGCCTCTGGAAACACCATATATTTT
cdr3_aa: CSARQGASGNTIYF

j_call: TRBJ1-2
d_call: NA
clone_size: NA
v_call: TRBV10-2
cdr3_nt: TGCGCCAGCAGTGAGTCGATTGACAACTATGGCTACACCTTC
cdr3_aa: CASSESIDNYGYTF

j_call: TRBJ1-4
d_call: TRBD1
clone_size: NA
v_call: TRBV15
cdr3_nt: TGTGCCACCAGCAGATCCTTGGGACAGAATGAAAAACTGTTTTTT
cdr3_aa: CATSRSLGQNEKLFF

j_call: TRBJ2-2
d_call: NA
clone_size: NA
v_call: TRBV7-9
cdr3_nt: TGTGCCAGCAGCTGGGGTGGCACCGGGGAGCTGTTTTTT
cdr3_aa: CASSWGGTGELFF

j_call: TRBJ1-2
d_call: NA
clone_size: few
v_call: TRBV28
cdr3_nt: TGTGCCAGCAGTTTGACCCCTCGGGATGGCTACACCTTC
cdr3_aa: CASSLTPRDGYTF